This entry describes one T cell receptor (beta chain). Original processing notes: Researchers report that nucleated cell counts were estimated from reference gene primer amplification. Assay: immunoSEQ multiplex PCR; the TCRdb copy retains only in-frame clones and omits some. V and J calls and clone size are as listed in that table; D and trimming were resolved from the DNA. The sample contains about 42,000 clones, around 82% of which appear only once. The data are from a study of blood T cell repertoires in COVID-19. The CDR3 is made up of 18 amino acids. Germline lookup yields CDR1 SGDLS and CDR2 YYNGEE. Trimming at V came to 2 bases and at J to 3 bases, leaving 12 bases not matched to a gene.

Sequencing was carried out using peripheral blood. The V call is TRBV9, the J call TRBJ2-1, with 9 bases lining up with TRBD1. The sequence was collected from a human donor in a cohort sampled during active COVID-19. The CDR3 here is CASSVGTGKILYYNEQFF. The CDR3 bases are TGTGCCAGCAGCGTCGGGACAGGGAAAATCCTCTACTACAATGAGCAGTTCTTC.